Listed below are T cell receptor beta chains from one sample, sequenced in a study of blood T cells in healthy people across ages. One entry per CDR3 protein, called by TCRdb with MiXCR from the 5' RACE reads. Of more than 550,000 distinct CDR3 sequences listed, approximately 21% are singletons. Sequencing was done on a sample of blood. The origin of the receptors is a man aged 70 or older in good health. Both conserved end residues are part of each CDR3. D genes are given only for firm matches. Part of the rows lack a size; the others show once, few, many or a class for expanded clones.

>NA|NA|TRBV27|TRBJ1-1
CASSQVSNTEAFF
TGTGCCAGCAGCCAGGTATCGAACACTGAAGCTTTCTTT
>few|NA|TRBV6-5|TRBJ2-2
CASSYTITGSTGELFF
TGTGCCAGCAGTTACACCATTACAGGGAGTACCGGGGAGCTGTTTTTT
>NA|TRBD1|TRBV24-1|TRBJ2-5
CATSDSPGQGVETQYF
TGTGCCACCAGTGATTCCCCGGGACAGGGGGTCGAGACCCAGTACTTC
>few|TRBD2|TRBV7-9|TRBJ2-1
CASSFGTSGVNEQFF
TGTGCCAGCAGCTTCGGGACTAGCGGGGTCAATGAGCAGTTCTTC
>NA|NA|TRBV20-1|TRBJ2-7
CSASAKGYEQYF
TGCAGTGCTAGTGCAAAGGGCTACGAGCAGTACTTC
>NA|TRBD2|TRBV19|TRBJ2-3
CASSTGLAGATDTQYF
TGTGCCAGTAGTACGGGACTAGCGGGAGCCACAGATACGCAGTATTTT
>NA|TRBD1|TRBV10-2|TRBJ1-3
CASSEPWDSSGNTIYF
TGCGCCAGCAGTGAGCCCTGGGACAGCTCTGGAAACACCATATATTTT
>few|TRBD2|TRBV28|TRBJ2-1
CASNSGGPGNEQFF
TGTGCCAGCAACTCGGGAGGGCCGGGTAATGAGCAGTTCTTC
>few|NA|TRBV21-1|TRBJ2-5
CASRRVLEETQYF
TGTGCCAGCAGAAGAGTCCTCGAGGAGACCCAGTACTTC
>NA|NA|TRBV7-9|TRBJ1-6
CASSSLGGGVAPLHF
TGTGCCAGCAGCTCCTTGGGCGGGGGCGTTGCACCCCTCCACTTT
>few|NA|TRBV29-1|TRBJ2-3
CSAEGGRQADTQYF
TGCAGCGCCGAAGGCGGGCGTCAGGCAGATACGCAGTATTTT
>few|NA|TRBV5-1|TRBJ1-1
CASGPAQGVNTEAFF
TGCGCCAGCGGCCCAGCCCAGGGAGTGAACACTGAAGCTTTCTTT
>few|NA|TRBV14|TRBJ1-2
CASSQEGRGKSYGYTF
TGTGCCAGCAGCCAAGAAGGGCGCGGTAAATCCTATGGCTACACCTTC
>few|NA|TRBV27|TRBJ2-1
CASTKDQTRYNEQFF
TGTGCCAGCACTAAGGATCAGACCCGGTACAATGAGCAGTTCTTC
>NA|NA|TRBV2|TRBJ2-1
CASGKGEAYNEQFF
TGTGCCAGCGGAAAGGGGGAGGCCTACAATGAGCAGTTCTTC
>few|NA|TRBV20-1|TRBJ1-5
CSARDQGQPQHF
TGCAGTGCTAGAGATCAGGGGCAGCCCCAGCATTTT
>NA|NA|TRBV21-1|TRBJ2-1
CASSATQEFF
TGTGCCAGCAGCGCAACCCAAGAGTTCTTC
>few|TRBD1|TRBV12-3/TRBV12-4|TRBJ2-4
CASKRKGQASKNIQYF
TGTGCCAGCAAAAGAAAGGGACAGGCGAGCAAAAACATTCAGTACTTC
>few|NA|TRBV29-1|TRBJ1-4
CSVGNTEKLFF
TGCAGCGTTGGGAACACGGAAAAACTGTTTTTT
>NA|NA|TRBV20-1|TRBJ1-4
CSVSTEALF
TGCAGTGTTTCCACCGAAGCTCTTTTT
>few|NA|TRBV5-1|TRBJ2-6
CASSLETNSGANALTF
TGCGCCAGCAGCTTGGAAACCAACTCTGGGGCCAACGCCCTGACTTTC
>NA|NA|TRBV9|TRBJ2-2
CAGSVGTTPDTGELFF
TGTGCCGGCAGCGTAGGGACAACCCCGGACACCGGGGAGCTGTTTTTT
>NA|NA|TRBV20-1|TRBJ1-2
CSASRDTANYGYTF
TGCAGTGCGAGCCGGGACACAGCTAACTATGGCTACACCTTC
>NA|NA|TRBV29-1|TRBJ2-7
CSVQDQRWPNEQYF
TGCAGCGTCCAAGATCAAAGATGGCCTAACGAGCAGTACTTC
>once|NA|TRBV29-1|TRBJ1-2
CSVDGGNYGYTF
TGCAGCGTTGATGGCGGTAACTATGGCTACACCTTC
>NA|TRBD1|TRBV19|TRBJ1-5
CASSLSTGRISNQPQHF
TGTGCCAGTAGTCTTTCGACAGGGCGTATTAGCAATCAGCCCCAGCATTTT
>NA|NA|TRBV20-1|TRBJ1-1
CSASLTVMNTEAFF
TGCAGTGCTAGCCTGACAGTGATGAACACTGAAGCTTTCTTT
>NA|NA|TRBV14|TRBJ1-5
CASSQDCPKDQPQHF
TGTGCCAGCAGCCAAGACTGTCCGAAGGATCAGCCCCAGCATTTT
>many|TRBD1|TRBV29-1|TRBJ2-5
CSVEWGSTGSQETQYF
TGCAGCGTTGAGTGGGGGTCGACAGGGTCCCAAGAGACCCAGTACTTC
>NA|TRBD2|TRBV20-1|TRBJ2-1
CSARERRASGRIAVPDEQFF
TGCAGTGCTAGAGAAAGGAGAGCTAGCGGGAGGATTGCTGTACCCGATGAGCAGTTCTTC
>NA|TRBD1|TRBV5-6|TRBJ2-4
CASSLLGQGKIAKNIQYF
TGTGCCAGCAGCCTCTTGGGACAGGGGAAAATAGCCAAAAACATTCAGTACTTC
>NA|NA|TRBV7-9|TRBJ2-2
CASSPPQNTGELFF
TGTGCCAGCAGCCCTCCCCAAAACACCGGGGAGCTGTTTTTT
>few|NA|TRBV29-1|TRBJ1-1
CRRNRAGRTEAFF
TGCAGAAGAAACCGGGCAGGGAGGACTGAAGCTTTCTTT
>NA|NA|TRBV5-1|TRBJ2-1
CASSLATGAEQFF
TGCGCCAGCAGCTTGGCTACTGGCGCTGAGCAGTTCTTC
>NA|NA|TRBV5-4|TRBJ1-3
CASSLEGVLSGNTIYF
TGTGCCAGCAGCTTGGAAGGGGTCCTCTCTGGAAACACCATATATTTT
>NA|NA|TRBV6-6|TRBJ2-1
CASLGQGFSYNEQFF
TGTGCCAGCCTAGGCCAGGGTTTTAGTTACAATGAGCAGTTCTTC
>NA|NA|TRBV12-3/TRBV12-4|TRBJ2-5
CASILGGAGKTQYF
TGTGCCAGCATCCTTGGGGGGGCTGGAAAGACCCAGTACTTC
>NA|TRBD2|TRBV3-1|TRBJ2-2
CASSNLAGGPFGELFF
TGTGCCAGCAGCAACCTAGCGGGAGGGCCGTTCGGGGAGCTGTTTTTT
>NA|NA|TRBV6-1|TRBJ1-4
CAISRDWDEKLFF
TGTGCCATCAGCCGGGACTGGGATGAAAAACTGTTTTTT
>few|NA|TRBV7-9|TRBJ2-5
CASSPAFGFQETQYF
TGTGCCAGCAGCCCAGCTTTCGGGTTTCAAGAGACCCAGTACTTC
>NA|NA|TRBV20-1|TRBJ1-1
CSARDFKGRNTEAFF
TGCAGTGCTAGAGATTTTAAGGGACGCAACACTGAAGCTTTCTTT